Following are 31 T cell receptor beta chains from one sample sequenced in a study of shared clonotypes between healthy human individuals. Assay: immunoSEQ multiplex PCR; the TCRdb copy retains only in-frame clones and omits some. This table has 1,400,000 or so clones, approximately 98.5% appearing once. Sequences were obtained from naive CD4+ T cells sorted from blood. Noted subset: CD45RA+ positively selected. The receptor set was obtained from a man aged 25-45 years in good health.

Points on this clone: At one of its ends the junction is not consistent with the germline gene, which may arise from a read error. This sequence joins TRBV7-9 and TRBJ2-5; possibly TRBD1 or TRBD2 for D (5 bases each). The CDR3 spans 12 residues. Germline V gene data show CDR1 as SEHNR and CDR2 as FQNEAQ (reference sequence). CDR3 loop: CASSPGPRAGNF. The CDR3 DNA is TGTGCCAGCAGCCCAGGACCCAGGGCCGGGAACTTC.

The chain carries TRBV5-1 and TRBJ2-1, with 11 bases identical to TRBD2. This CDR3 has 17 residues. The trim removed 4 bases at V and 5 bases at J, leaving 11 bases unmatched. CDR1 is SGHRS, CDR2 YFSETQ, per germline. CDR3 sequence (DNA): TGCGCCAGCAGCCCTCGACTAGCGGGATTGACACACAATGAGCAGTTCTTC. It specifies CASSPRLAGLTHNEQFF.

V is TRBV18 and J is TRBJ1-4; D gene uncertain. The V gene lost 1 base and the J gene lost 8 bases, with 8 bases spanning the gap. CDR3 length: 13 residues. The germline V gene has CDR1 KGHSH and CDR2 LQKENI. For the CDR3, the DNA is TGTGCCAGCTCACCACGGGCGGGGGAAAAACTGTTTTTT. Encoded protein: CASSPRAGEKLFF.

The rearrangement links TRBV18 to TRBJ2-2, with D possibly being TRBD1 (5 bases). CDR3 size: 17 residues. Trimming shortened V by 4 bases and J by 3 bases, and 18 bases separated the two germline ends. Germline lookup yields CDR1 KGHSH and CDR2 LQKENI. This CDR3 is CASSLKVGPGYTGELFF. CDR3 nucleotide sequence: TGTGCCAGCTCACTGAAAGTCGGGCCAGGGTACACCGGGGAGCTGTTTTTT.

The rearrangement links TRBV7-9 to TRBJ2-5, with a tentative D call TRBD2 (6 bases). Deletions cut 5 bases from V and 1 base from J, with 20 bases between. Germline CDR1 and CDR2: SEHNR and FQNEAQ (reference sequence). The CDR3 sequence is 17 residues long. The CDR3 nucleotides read TGTGCCAGCAGCCCGGTTGGTAGCGGACTTTTCCAAGAGACCCAGTACTTC. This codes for CASSPVGSGLFQETQYF.

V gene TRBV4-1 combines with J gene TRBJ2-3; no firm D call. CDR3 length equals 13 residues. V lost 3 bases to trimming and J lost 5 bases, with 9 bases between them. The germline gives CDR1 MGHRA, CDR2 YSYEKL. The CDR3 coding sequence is TGCGCCAGCAGCCACCCGGACCGAGATACGCAGTATTTT. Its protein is CASSHPDRDTQYF.

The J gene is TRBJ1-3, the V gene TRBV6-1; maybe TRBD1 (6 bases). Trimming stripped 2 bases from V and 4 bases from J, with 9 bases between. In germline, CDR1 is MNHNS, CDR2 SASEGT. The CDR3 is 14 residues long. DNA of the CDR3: TGTGCCAGCAGTGAACAGGGGCTAGGAAACACCATATATTTT. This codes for CASSEQGLGNTIYF.

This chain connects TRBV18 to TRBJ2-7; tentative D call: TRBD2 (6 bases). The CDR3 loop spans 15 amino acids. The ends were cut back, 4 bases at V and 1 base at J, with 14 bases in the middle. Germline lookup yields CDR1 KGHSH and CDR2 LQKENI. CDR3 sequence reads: CASSLPEAGSYEQYF. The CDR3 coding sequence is TGTGCCAGCTCACTCCCCGAGGCGGGATCCTACGAGCAGTACTTC.

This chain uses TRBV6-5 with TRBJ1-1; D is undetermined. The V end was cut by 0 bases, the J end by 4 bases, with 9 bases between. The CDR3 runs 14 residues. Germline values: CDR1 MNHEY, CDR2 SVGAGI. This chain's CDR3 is CASSYSRGSTEAFF. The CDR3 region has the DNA TGTGCCAGCAGTTACTCCCGGGGATCCACTGAAGCTTTCTTT.

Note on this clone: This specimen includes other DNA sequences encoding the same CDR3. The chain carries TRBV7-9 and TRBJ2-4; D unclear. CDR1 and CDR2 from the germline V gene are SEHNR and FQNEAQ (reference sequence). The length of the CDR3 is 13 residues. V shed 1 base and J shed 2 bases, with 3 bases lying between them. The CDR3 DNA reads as TGTGCCAGCAGCTTAGGACCCAAAAACATTCAGTACTTC. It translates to CASSLGPKNIQYF.

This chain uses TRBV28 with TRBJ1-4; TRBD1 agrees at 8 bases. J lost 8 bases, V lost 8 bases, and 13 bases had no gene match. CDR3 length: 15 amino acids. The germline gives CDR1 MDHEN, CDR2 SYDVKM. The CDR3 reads CASQDSTGGGEKLFF. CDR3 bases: TGTGCCAGCCAAGATTCCACAGGGGGAGGAGAAAAACTGTTTTTT. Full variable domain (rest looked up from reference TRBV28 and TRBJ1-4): DVKVTQSSRYLVKRTGEKVFLECVQDMDHENMFWYRQDPGLGLRLIYFSYDVKMKEKGDIPEGYSVSREKKERFSLILESASTNQTSMYLCASQDSTGGGEKLFFGSGTQLSVL.

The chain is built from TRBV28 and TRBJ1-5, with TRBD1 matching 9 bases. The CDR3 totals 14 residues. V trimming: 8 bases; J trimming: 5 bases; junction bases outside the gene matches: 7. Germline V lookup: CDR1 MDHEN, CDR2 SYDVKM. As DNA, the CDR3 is TGTGCCAGCTCTCACGGACAGGGGTATCAGCCCCAGCATTTT. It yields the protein CASSHGQGYQPQHF.

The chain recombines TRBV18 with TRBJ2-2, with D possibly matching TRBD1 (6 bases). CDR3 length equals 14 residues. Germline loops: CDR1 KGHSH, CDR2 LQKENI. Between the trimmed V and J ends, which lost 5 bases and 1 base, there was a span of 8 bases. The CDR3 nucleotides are TGTGCCAGCTCAGGGACATGGAACACCGGGGAGCTGTTTTTT. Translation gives CASSGTWNTGELFF.

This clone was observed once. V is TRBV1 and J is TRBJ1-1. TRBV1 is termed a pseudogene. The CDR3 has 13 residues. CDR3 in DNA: TGCACCAGCAGCCAGGGAGTGGCCACTGAAGCTTTCTTT. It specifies CTSSQGVATEAFF.

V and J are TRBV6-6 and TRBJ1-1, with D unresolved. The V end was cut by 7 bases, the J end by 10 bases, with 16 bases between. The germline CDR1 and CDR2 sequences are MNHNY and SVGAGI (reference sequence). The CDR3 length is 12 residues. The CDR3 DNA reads TGTGCCAGCACCGATACGGAGCACGGAGCTTTCTTT. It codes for CASTDTEHGAFF.

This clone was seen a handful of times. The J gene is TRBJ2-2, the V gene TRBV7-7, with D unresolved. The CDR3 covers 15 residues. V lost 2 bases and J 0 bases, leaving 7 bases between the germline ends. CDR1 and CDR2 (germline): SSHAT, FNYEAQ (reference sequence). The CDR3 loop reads CASSLSTANTGELFF. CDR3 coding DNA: TGTGCCAGCAGCTTAAGTACAGCGAACACCGGGGAGCTGTTTTTT.

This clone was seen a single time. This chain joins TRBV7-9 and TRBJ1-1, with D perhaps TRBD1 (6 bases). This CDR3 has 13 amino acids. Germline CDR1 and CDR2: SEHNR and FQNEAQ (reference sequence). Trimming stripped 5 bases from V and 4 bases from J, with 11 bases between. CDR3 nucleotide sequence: TGTGCCAGCAGCAACAGGGTTTCCACTGAAGCTTTCTTT. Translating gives CASSNRVSTEAFF.

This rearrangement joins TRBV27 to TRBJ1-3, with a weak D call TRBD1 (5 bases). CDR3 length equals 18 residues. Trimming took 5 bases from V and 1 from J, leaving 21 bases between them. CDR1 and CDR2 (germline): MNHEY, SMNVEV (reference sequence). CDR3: CASSPTALTDRSGNTIYF. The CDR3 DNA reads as TGTGCCAGCAGTCCTACCGCCTTAACCGACAGATCTGGAAACACCATATATTTT.

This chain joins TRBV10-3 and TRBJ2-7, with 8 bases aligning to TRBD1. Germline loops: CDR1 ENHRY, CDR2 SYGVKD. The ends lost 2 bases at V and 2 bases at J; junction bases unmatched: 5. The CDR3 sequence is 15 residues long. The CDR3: CAISEAGGKAYEQYF. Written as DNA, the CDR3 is TGTGCCATCAGTGAGGCAGGGGGCAAGGCCTACGAGCAGTACTTC.

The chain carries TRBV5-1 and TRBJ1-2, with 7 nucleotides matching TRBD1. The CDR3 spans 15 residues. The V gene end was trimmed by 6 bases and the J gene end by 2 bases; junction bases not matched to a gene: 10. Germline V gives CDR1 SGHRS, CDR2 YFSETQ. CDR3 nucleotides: TGCGCCAGCACTCTTTCCGGGACAGAGAACTATGGCTACACCTTC. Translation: CASTLSGTENYGYTF.

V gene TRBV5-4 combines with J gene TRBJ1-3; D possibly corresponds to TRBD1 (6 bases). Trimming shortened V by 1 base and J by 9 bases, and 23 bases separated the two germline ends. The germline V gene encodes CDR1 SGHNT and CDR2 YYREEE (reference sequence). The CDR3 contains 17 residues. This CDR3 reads CASSLWAGTSPRGTIYF. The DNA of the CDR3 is TGTGCCAGCAGCTTGTGGGCTGGGACATCTCCGCGGGGCACCATATATTTT.

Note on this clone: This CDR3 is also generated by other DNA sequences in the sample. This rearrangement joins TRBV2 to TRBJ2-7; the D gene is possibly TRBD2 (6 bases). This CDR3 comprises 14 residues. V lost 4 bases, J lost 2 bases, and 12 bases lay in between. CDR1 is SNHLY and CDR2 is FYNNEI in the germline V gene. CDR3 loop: CASSVGGRAYEQYF. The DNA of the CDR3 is TGTGCCAGCAGTGTCGGGGGACGGGCCTACGAGCAGTACTTC.

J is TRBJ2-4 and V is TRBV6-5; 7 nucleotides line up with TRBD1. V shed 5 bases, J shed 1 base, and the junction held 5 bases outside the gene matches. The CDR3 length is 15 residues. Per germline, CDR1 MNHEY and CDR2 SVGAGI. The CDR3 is CASSRQGYAKNIQYF. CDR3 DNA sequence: TGTGCCAGCAGTCGACAGGGCTATGCCAAAAACATTCAGTACTTC.

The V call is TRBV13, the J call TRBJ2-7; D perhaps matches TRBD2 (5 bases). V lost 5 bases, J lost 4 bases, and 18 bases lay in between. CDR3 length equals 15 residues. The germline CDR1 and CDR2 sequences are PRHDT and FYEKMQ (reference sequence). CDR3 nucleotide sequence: TGTGCCAGCAGCCCCGGGTGGGGAGAGAGATACGAGCAGTACTTC. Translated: CASSPGWGERYEQYF.

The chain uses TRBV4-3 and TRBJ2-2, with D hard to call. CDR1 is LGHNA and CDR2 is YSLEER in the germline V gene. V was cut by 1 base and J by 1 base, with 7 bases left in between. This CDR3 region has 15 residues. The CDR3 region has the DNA TGCGCCAGCAGCCAAGTGGAGTTGAACACCGGGGAGCTGTTTTTT. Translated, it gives CASSQVELNTGELFF.

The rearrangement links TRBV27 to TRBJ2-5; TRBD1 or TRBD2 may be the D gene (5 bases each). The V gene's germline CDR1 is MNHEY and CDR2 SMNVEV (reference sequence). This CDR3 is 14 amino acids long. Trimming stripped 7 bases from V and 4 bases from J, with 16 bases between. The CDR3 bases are TGTGCCAGCAACCCCCGAGGGGTTGGAGAGACCCAGTACTTC. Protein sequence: CASNPRGVGETQYF.

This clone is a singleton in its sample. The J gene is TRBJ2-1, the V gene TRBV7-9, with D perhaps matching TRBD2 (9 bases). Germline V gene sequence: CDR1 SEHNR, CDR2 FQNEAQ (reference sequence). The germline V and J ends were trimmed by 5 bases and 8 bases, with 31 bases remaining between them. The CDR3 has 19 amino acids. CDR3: CASSAVRGLSASGTYEQFF. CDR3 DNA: TGTGCCAGCAGCGCCGTCAGGGGGCTTTCGGCTAGCGGGACGTATGAGCAGTTCTTC.

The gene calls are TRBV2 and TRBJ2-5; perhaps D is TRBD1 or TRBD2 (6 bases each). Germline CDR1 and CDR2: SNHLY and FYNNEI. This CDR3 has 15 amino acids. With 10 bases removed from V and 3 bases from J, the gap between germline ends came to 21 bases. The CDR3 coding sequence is TGTGCCACCCAAGGCAGGGGAGGAAGTAAAGAGACCCAGTACTTC. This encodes CATQGRGGSKETQYF.

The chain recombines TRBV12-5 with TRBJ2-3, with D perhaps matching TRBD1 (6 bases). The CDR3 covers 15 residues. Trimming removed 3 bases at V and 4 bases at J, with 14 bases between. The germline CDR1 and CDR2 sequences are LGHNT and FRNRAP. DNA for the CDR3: TGTGCTAGTGGTTTAGGGGGAATCGGCGCAGATACGCAGTATTTT. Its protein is CASGLGGIGADTQYF. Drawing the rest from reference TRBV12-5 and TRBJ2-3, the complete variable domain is DARVTQTPRHKVTEMGQEVTMRCQPILGHNTVFWYRQTMMQGLELLAYFRNRAPLDDSGMPKDRFSAEMPDATLATLKIQPSEPRDSAVYFCASGLGGIGADTQYFGPGTRLTVL.

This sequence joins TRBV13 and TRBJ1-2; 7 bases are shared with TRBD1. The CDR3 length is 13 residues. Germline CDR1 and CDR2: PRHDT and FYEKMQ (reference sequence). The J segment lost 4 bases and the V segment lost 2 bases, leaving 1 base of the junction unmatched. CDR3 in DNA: TGTGCCAGCAGCTTACGACAGGGCTATGGCTACACCTTC. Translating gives CASSLRQGYGYTF.

As DNA, the CDR3 is TGTGCCAGCAGCTTGCGGCAGATCACCCTCATCTCCTACGAGCAGTACTTC. This gives the protein CASSLRQITLISYEQYF. This chain connects TRBV11-2 to TRBJ2-7; D unclear. Germline lookup yields CDR1 SGHAT and CDR2 FQNNGV. The CDR3 has 17 amino acids. V lost 3 bases to trimming and J lost 0 bases, with 18 bases between them.